One and the same sample provided the 15 T cell receptor beta chains below, sequenced in a study of shared clonotypes between healthy human individuals. Generated by immunoSEQ multiplex PCR, the TCRdb table keeps only in-frame clones and is missing some. This table holds 1.5 million to 2.5 million clones, about 95% found once. Naive CD8 isolation took CD45RO-negative cells positively selected for CCR7 and excluded terminally differentiated effector memory CD45RA+ cells. The sequenced sample was naive CD8+ T cells sorted from blood. All receptors come from a man between 18 and 35 years old in good health.

The chain is built from TRBV7-9 and TRBJ2-3, with D perhaps assigned TRBD1 or TRBD2 (5 bases each). V lost 5 bases and J 0 bases, leaving 18 bases between the germline ends. The CDR3 spans 17 residues. Per germline, CDR1 SEHNR and CDR2 FQNEAQ (reference sequence). CDR3 nucleotide sequence: TGTGCCAGCAGCAGAAGGGACGGCTACTCTAGCACAGATACGCAGTATTTT. This sequence encodes CASSRRDGYSSTDTQYF.

The rearrangement uses TRBV27 and TRBJ1-2; no firm D call. V lost 6 bases, J lost 4 bases, and 18 bases lay in between. This CDR3 region has 15 residues. Per germline, CDR1 MNHEY and CDR2 SMNVEV (reference sequence). CDR3 DNA sequence: TGTGCCAGCAGGCCATCTGGAGAGACCTTCTATGGCTACACCTTC. This translates into CASRPSGETFYGYTF.

The chain couples TRBV7-3 to TRBJ1-2; 10 bases fit TRBD1. The V and J ends lost 3 bases and 8 bases, in that order; junction bases with no gene match: 6. The germline CDR1 and CDR2 sequences are SGHTA and FQGTGA. The CDR3 is made up of 14 amino acids. DNA for the CDR3: TGTGCCAGCAGCTTGACAGGGGGCTGGGGAGGCTACACCTTC. It specifies CASSLTGGWGGYTF.

CDR3 in amino acids: CASSSTGGVYEQYF. The CDR3 nucleotides are TGTGCCAGCAGTTCGACAGGGGGCGTCTACGAGCAGTACTTC. The chain is built from TRBV6-5 and TRBJ2-7; 10 bases agree with TRBD1. Per the germline V gene, CDR1 is MNHEY and CDR2 is SVGAGI. The CDR3 loop spans 14 amino acids. The trim removed 4 bases at V and 3 bases at J, leaving 3 bases unmatched.

This chain links TRBV7-3 with TRBJ1-1; D is unresolved. Germline V CDR1 and CDR2: SGHTA, FQGTGA. V dropped 2 bases and J dropped 0 bases, with 10 bases sitting between them. The CDR3 consists of 15 residues. The CDR3 loop is CASSLFPGMNTEAFF. Here the CDR3 DNA reads TGTGCCAGCAGCTTATTTCCGGGGATGAACACTGAAGCTTTCTTT. Combining the CDR3 with reference TRBV7-3 and TRBJ1-1 gives the whole variable domain GAGVSQTPSNKVTEKGKYVELRCDPISGHTALYWYRQSLGQGPEFLIYFQGTGAADDSGLPNDRFFAVRPEGSVSTLKIQRTERGDSAVYLCASSLFPGMNTEAFFGQGTRLTVV.

CDR3 protein: CASSVAEQETQYF. The CDR3 DNA reads TGTGCCAGCAGTGTTGCGGAACAAGAGACCCAGTACTTC. J is TRBJ2-5 and V is TRBV25-1; D is uncertain. V dropped 4 bases and J dropped 2 bases, with 8 bases sitting between them. Germline values: CDR1 MGHDK, CDR2 SYGVNS. The CDR3 contains 13 residues.

V and J are TRBV13 and TRBJ2-7; 10 positions agree with TRBD2. The CDR3 extends over 15 amino acids. Germline V gene sequence: CDR1 PRHDT, CDR2 FYEKMQ (reference sequence). Trimming cost V 6 bases and J 4 bases; bases outside gene matches: 9. The CDR3 is CASSPGPSGSYEQYF. DNA for the CDR3: TGTGCCAGCAGTCCAGGACCTAGCGGGAGTTACGAGCAGTACTTC.

This clone was seen once. As DNA, the CDR3 is TGTGCCAGTAGCCCTTTACGGGCCGGGGAGCTGTTTTTT. Translation: CASSPLRAGELFF. This chain connects TRBV19 to TRBJ2-2; D remains unclear. V was shortened by 6 bases and J by 6 bases, with 11 bases between the two germline ends. The CDR3 is 13 residues long. Germline V gene lookup returns CDR1 LNHDA and CDR2 SQIVND (reference sequence).

The rearrangement joins TRBV27 to TRBJ2-7; D remains ambiguous. The CDR3 is made up of 12 amino acids. V was pared by 5 bases and J by 3 bases, with 8 bases between. Germline CDR1 is MNHEY and CDR2 is SMNVEV (reference sequence). This CDR3 reads CASSTGFYEQYF. Written as DNA, the CDR3 is TGTGCCAGCAGTACCGGTTTCTACGAGCAGTACTTC.

The chain recombines TRBV11-3 with TRBJ2-7; 8 bases map to TRBD1. Germline V gene sequence: CDR1 SGHNT, CDR2 YENEEA. The J segment lost 5 bases and the V segment lost 1 base, leaving 7 bases of the junction unmatched. This CDR3 region has 15 residues. The CDR3 DNA reads as TGTGCCAGCAGCTTAGGCCCAGGGGGCCTAAACGAGCAGTACTTC. Translating gives CASSLGPGGLNEQYF.

The chain couples TRBV6-5 to TRBJ2-7, with TRBD2 identical over 8 bases. V was pared by 2 bases and J by 0 bases, with 6 bases of the junction left unmatched. This CDR3 contains 16 residues. Looked up from germline, CDR1 is MNHEY and CDR2 is SVGAGI. CDR3 sequence: CASSYLGAGASYEQYF. The CDR3 DNA follows: TGTGCCAGCAGTTACCTAGGAGCGGGGGCCTCCTACGAGCAGTACTTC.

On this clone: The sample holds other DNA sequences that translate to the same CDR3. The chain is built from TRBV7-9 and TRBJ2-5; D gene uncertain. Germline CDR1 SEHNR, CDR2 FQNEAQ (reference sequence). V was trimmed by 5 bases and J by 1 base, leaving 8 bases between them. This CDR3 spans 13 amino acids. CDR3 nucleotides: TGTGCCAGCAGCCTCGTGGCCCAAGAGACCCAGTACTTC. Encoded protein: CASSLVAQETQYF. Supplemented by reference TRBV7-9 and TRBJ2-5, the full variable domain reads DTGVSQNPRHKITKRGQNVTFRCDPISEHNRLYWYRQTLGQGPEFLTYFQNEAQLEKSRLLSDRFSAERPKGSFSTLEIQRTEQGDSAMYLCASSLVAQETQYFGPGTRLLVL.

V and J are TRBV5-5 and TRBJ2-3, with 8 bases that match TRBD2. The CDR3 runs to 17 residues. Unmatched junction bases numbered 8, after V lost 0 bases and J lost 2 bases. From germline, CDR1 is SGHKS and CDR2 YYEKEE (reference sequence). The CDR3 protein is CASSLVAAGVVTDTQYF. DNA of the CDR3: TGTGCCAGCAGCTTGGTAGCAGCGGGGGTTGTCACAGATACGCAGTATTTT.

This chain connects TRBV19 to TRBJ2-1, with 9 bases lining up with TRBD2. In germline, CDR1 is LNHDA, CDR2 SQIVND (reference sequence). The ends lost 1 base at V and 15 bases at J; junction bases unmatched: 10. The CDR3 spans 14 residues. The CDR3 nucleotides read TGTGCCAGTAGTATAGGGACTAGCGACCCGGTATGGTTCTTC. This codes for CASSIGTSDPVWFF.

The rearrangement links TRBV6-1 to TRBJ1-1; tentative D call: TRBD1 (5 bases). Looked up from germline, CDR1 is MNHNS and CDR2 is SASEGT. The CDR3 is made up of 14 amino acids. V lost 0 bases and J lost 10, with 15 bases in between. DNA of the CDR3: TGTGCCAGCAGTGAAGCGAGCGGCGGGGGAGCAGCTTTCTTT. This sequence encodes CASSEASGGGAAFF.